Below, 4 T cell receptor beta chains from the same sample are listed, as sequenced in a study of blood T cells in healthy people across ages. Then a second PCR, running about 7 to 11 cycles, was carried out with a sample-barcoded 5' primer and a J-beta primer mix. TCRdb reprocessed the 5' RACE reads with MiXCR, giving one entry per CDR3 protein. The sample shows fewer than 2,000,000 distinct CDR3 sequences, approximately 32% of them seen only once. Sequencing input: blood. The receptors stem from a woman aged 25 to 45 in good health.

Only a few counts were recorded for this clonotype. The V and J genes are TRBV29-1 and TRBJ1-4; no reliable D call. The length of the CDR3 is 12 residues. With 5 bases removed from V and 4 bases from J, the gap between germline ends came to 8 bases. CDR1 is SQVTM and CDR2 is ANQGSEA in the germline V gene. CDR3 sequence reads: CSVLLVNEKLFF. The CDR3, as DNA: TGCAGCGTTTTACTTGTTAATGAAAAACTGTTTTTT.

In this sample, this clonotype turned up a few times. V and J are TRBV5-1 and TRBJ2-5; D possibly corresponds to TRBD2 (6 bases). The CDR3 covers 15 residues. Germline V gene sequence: CDR1 SGHRS, CDR2 YFSETQ. The V end was cut by 0 bases, the J end by 11 bases, with 20 bases between. CDR3 protein: CASSLDWGDLSGQYF. The DNA for the CDR3 is TGCGCCAGCAGCTTGGACTGGGGGGATTTATCCGGGCAGTACTTC. The full variable domain, completed using reference TRBV5-1 and TRBJ2-5, is KAGVTQTPRYLIKTRGQQVTLSCSPISGHRSVSWYQQTPGQGLQFLFEYFSETQRNKGNFPGRFSGRQFSNSRSEMNVSTLELGDSALYLCASSLDWGDLSGQYFGPGTRLLVL.

The rearrangement links TRBV6-1 to TRBJ2-7; TRBD1 agrees at 7 bases. Per germline, CDR1 MNHNS and CDR2 SASEGT. Trimming cost V 7 bases and J 0 bases; bases outside gene matches: 3. The CDR3 length is 13 residues. The CDR3 nucleotides read TGTGCCAGCATTACAGGGGTCTCCTACGAGCAGTACTTC. Protein: CASITGVSYEQYF.

This clonotype was counted a few times. This rearrangement joins TRBV20-1 to TRBJ1-5, with D uncertain. Germline V CDR1 and CDR2: DFQATT, SNEGSKA (reference sequence). The V gene lost 3 bases and the J gene lost 2 bases, with 8 bases spanning the gap. This CDR3 region has 13 residues. The CDR3 region is CSASRQGNQPQHF. In DNA form, the CDR3 reads TGCAGTGCTAGTCGACAAGGCAATCAGCCCCAGCATTTT.